This TCR beta chain was captured in a study of early T cells in non-severe SARS-CoV-2 infection. Study background: Unpaired chains resulted from sequencing bulk RNA of unsorted whole blood.

MiXCR, applied by TCRdb to the 5' RACE reads, yields one record per CDR3 protein. The profile shows some 64,000 distinct CDR3 sequences, 10% to 12% of them singletons. This CDR3 is built from 13 residues. V was trimmed by 3 bases and J by 2 bases, leaving 10 bases between them. From germline, CDR1 is SQVTM and CDR2 ANQGSEA. This receptor was obtained from an adult who was a healthcare worker with PCR-confirmed SARS-CoV-2 infection or an uninfected control (not recorded which). This sequence joins TRBV29-1 and TRBJ2-5; no firm D call. Sequencing was performed on whole blood. The CDR3: CSVDSQWQETQYF. The CDR3, as DNA: TGCAGCGTTGATAGCCAGTGGCAAGAGACCCAGTACTTC.